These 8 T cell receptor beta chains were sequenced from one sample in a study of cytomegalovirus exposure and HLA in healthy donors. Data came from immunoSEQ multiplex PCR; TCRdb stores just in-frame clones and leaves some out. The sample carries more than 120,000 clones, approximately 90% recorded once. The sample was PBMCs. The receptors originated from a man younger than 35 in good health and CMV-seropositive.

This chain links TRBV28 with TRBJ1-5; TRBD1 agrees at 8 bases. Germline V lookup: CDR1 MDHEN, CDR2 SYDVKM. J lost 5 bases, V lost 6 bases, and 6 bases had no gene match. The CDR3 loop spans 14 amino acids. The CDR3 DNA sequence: TGTGCCAGCAGGACCCAACAGGGGGATCAGCCCCAGCATTTT. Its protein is CASRTQQGDQPQHF.

CDR3 bases: TGTGCCAGCAGCGCACGGGATTTTACAGTGGGCTACGAGCAGTACTTC. This sequence encodes CASSARDFTVGYEQYF. The chain has TRBV7-8 and TRBJ2-7, with D possibly TRBD2 on 5 matching bases. V was clipped by 5 bases and J by 3 bases, with 20 bases between them. This CDR3 comprises 16 residues. Germline loops: CDR1 SGHVS, CDR2 FQNEAQ.

The CDR3 sequence: CASSYAIQDRGNEQFF. CDR3 sequence (DNA): TGTGCCAGCAGTTACGCAATTCAAGACAGGGGGAATGAGCAGTTCTTC. The chain joins TRBV6-5 to TRBJ2-1; 9 positions agree with TRBD1. The junction had 9 bases not matched to a gene; V was cut back by 2 bases and J by 7 bases. Germline CDR1 and CDR2: MNHEY and SVGAGI. The CDR3 covers 16 residues.

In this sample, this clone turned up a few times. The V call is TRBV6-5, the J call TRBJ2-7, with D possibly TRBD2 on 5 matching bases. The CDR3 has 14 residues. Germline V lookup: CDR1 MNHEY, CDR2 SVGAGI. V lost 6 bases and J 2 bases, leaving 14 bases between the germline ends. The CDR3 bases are TGTGCCAGCAGCCGAGGACTTGGTCCCTACGAGCAGTACTTC. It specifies CASSRGLGPYEQYF.

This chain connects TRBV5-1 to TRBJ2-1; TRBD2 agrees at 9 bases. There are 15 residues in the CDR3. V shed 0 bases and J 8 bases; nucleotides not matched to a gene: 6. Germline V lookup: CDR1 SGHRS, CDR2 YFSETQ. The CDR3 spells CASSLALAGLHEQFF. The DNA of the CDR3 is TGCGCCAGCAGCTTGGCGCTAGCGGGGTTACATGAGCAGTTCTTC.

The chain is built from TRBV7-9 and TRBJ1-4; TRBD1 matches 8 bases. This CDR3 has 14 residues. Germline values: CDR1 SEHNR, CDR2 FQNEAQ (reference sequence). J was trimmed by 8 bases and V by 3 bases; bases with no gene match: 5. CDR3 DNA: TGTGCCAGCAGCTTGACAGGGGTCGAGGAAAAACTGTTTTTT. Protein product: CASSLTGVEEKLFF.

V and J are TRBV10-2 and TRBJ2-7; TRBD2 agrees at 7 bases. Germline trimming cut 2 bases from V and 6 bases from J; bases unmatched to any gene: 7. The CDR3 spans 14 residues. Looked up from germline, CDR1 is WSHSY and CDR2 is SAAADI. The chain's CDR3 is CASSEIAGAGEQYF. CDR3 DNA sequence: TGCGCCAGCAGTGAGATTGCGGGAGCGGGCGAGCAGTACTTC.

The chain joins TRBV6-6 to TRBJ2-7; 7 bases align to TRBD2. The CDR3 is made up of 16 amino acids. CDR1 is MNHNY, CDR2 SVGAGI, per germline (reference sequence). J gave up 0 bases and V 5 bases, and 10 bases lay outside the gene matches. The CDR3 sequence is CASSPRLAESSYEQYF. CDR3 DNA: TGTGCCAGCAGTCCCAGGCTAGCGGAAAGCTCCTACGAGCAGTACTTC.